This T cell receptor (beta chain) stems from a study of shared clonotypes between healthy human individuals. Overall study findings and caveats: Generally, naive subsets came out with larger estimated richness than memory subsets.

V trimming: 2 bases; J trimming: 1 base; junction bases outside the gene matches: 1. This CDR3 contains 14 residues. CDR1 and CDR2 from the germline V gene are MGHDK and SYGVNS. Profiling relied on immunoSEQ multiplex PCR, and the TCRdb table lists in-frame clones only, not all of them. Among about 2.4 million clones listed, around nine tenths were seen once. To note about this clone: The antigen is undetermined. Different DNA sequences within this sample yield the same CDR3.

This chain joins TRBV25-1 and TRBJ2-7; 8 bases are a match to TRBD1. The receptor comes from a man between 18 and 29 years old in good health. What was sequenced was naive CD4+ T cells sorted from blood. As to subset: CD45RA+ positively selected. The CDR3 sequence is CASSETGGSYEQYF. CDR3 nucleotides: TGTGCCAGCAGTGAAACAGGGGGTTCCTACGAGCAGTACTTC.